This T cell receptor (beta chain) was observed in a study of blood T cell repertoires in COVID-19. Study-level background: PBMCs, B-cell-depleted T cells, or T cells provided the cDNA or gDNA that made up the material.

V was shortened by 1 base and J by 6 bases, with 9 bases between the two germline ends. This CDR3 is built from 13 residues. The repertoire was sequenced with immunoSEQ multiplex PCR; TCRdb's copy has only in-frame clones and lacks some. The sample consists of roughly 150,000 clones, 80% to 85% of them appearing once. The sample comprised PBMCs or T cells enriched from blood (not recorded which). The V gene is TRBV12-3 or TRBV12-4, the J gene TRBJ1-2; no firm D call. The sequence derives from an older man who had been exposed to COVID-19. This CDR3 reads CASSLGPGNGYTF. In nucleotides, the CDR3 is TGTGCCAGCAGTTTAGGCCCCGGGAATGGCTACACCTTC.